Detailed here is one T cell receptor beta chain. Repertoires were generated with immunoSEQ multiplex PCR, while TCRdb's copy carries only in-frame clones and drops some. The sample includes 75,000 to 90,000 clones, around 90% seen only once; the top ten take approximately 0.25%. The data were obtained in a study of technical replicates of blood from a few donors. The origin of this receptor is a human donor in good health. The sequenced material came from T cells isolated from PBMCs.

CDR3 protein: CASSQQGTLVRAHNEQFF. In DNA, the CDR3 is TGTGCCAGCAGCCAACAGGGGACCCTTGTGAGGGCCCACAATGAGCAGTTCTTC. The genes are TRBV5-4 and TRBJ2-1, with TRBD1 matching over 7 bases. The CDR3 runs to 18 residues. J was trimmed by 5 bases and V by 4 bases; bases with no gene match: 18. Per germline, CDR1 SGHNT and CDR2 YYREEE (reference sequence).